Sequencing of this T cell receptor beta chain was carried out in a study of blood T cell repertoires in COVID-19. On the study more broadly: Nucleic acid was either cDNA or gDNA, and it came from T cells, B-cell-depleted T cells, or PBMCs.

CDR3 size: 17 residues. The germline CDR1 and CDR2 sequences are MNHEY and SMNVEV (reference sequence). V trimming: 6 bases; J trimming: 2 bases; junction bases outside the gene matches: 12. In the authors' methods: Estimated nucleated cell counts came from reference gene primer amplification. Sequencing used immunoSEQ multiplex PCR; TCRdb keeps in-frame clones, though not all of them. That table furnishes V, J and clone size, whereas the DNA furnished D and trimming. In the table there are around 200,000 clones, around 86% of which are singletons. The chain has TRBV27 and TRBJ1-5, with TRBD1 matching 8 bases. Sequencing was carried out using peripheral blood. The sequence was obtained from a man aged 80 or over with acute or convalescent COVID-19. CDR3 sequence reads: CASRPTAGGYGNQPQHF. CDR3 coding DNA: TGTGCCAGCAGACCCACGGCAGGGGGCTATGGCAATCAGCCCCAGCATTTT.